This T cell receptor beta chain was obtained from a study of blood T cell repertoires in COVID-19. Using immunoSEQ multiplex PCR, the repertoire was profiled, and TCRdb retains in-frame clones only, with some absent. The table lists tens of thousands of clones, approximately 84% of them singletons. In its sample, this clone was seen once. This CDR3 has 16 amino acids. Germline values: CDR1 SGHTA, CDR2 FQGTGA. V was pared by 1 base and J by 5 bases, with 17 bases between. The receptor was derived from a man aged 65-85 years with acute or convalescent COVID-19. The rearrangement joins TRBV7-3 to TRBJ2-5; D might be TRBD1 (5 bases). Sample: peripheral blood. Here the CDR3 reads CASSLKGRAAIETQYF. The CDR3 DNA reads TGTGCCAGCAGCTTAAAGGGCAGGGCGGCTATCGAGACCCAGTACTTC.